The 25 T cell receptor beta chains reported below all come from one sample, sequenced in a study of cytomegalovirus exposure and HLA in healthy donors. PCR primers comprised 60 Vbeta and 13 Jbeta primers. Repertoires were generated with immunoSEQ multiplex PCR, while TCRdb's copy carries only in-frame clones and drops some. The repertoire includes under 130,000 clones, roughly 85% of them detected once, and approximately 3% sits in the top ten. Specimen: PBMCs. The origin of the receptors is a woman between 40 and 55 years old in good health and CMV-seronegative.

The chain couples TRBV5-8 to TRBJ2-7, with unresolved D. The CDR3 length is 15 residues. Trimming pared 1 base from V and 3 bases from J, leaving 14 bases between. In germline, CDR1 is SGHTS, CDR2 YDEGEE. The CDR3 region is CASSLFVQSLYEQYF. The CDR3 region has the DNA TGTGCCAGCAGCTTGTTCGTACAGTCCCTCTACGAGCAGTACTTC.

The V call is TRBV12-5, the J call TRBJ2-5, with 14 bases that match TRBD2. The CDR3 length is 18 residues. With V trimmed by 4 bases and J by 0 bases, 7 bases remained unmatched. Germline CDR1 is LGHNT and CDR2 is FRNRAP. The CDR3 coding sequence is TGTGCTAGTGGTTCCTCCCCGGGACTAGCGGGAGACCAAGAGACCCAGTACTTC. Amino acids: CASGSSPGLAGDQETQYF.

This clone was detected only a few times. The V call is TRBV30, the J call TRBJ1-2, with D uncertain. V lost 0 bases and J 5 bases, leaving 22 bases between the germline ends. Germline loops: CDR1 GTSNPN, CDR2 SVGIG (reference sequence). The CDR3 loop spans 17 amino acids. Here the CDR3 reads CAWSVPPPLRGVYGYTF. The CDR3 DNA follows: TGTGCCTGGAGTGTACCCCCCCCGTTGCGGGGTGTGTATGGCTACACCTTC.

This sequence joins TRBV18 and TRBJ1-1; 9 bases agree with TRBD1. The ends lost 6 bases at V and 4 bases at J; junction bases unmatched: 12. The CDR3 is 16 amino acids. The germline V gene encodes CDR1 KGHSH and CDR2 LQKENI. The CDR3 spells CASSDGTGGAGTEAFF. The CDR3 nucleotides read TGTGCCAGCTCGGACGGAACAGGGGGCGCGGGCACTGAAGCTTTCTTT.

The chain recombines TRBV7-9 with TRBJ1-4; D is possibly TRBD1 (6 bases). CDR1 SEHNR and CDR2 FQNEAQ come from the germline V gene (reference sequence). There are 15 residues in the CDR3. Trimming left V 1 base short and J 8 bases short, with 14 bases between. The CDR3 loop is CASSLEGDHGEKLFF. The CDR3 DNA follows: TGTGCCAGCAGCTTAGAGGGGGACCATGGGGAAAAACTGTTTTTT.

The V call is TRBV4-1, the J call TRBJ1-2; D gene uncertain. V lost 0 bases and J 2 bases, leaving 19 bases between the germline ends. The CDR3 covers 18 residues. Germline lookup yields CDR1 MGHRA and CDR2 YSYEKL. CDR3 bases: TGCGCCAGCAGCCAAGATCGAGGAGGGCTTGACTCCAACTATGGCTACACCTTC. It translates to CASSQDRGGLDSNYGYTF.

The gene calls are TRBV27 and TRBJ1-4; 12 bases fit TRBD1. V lost 4 bases to trimming and J lost 0 bases; unmatched junction nucleotides: 6. Germline CDR1 MNHEY, CDR2 SMNVEV (reference sequence). The CDR3 is 18 amino acids. DNA for the CDR3: TGTGCCAGCAGTTACCGGGACAGGGGGCTTTCAACTAATGAAAAACTGTTTTTT. Amino acid sequence: CASSYRDRGLSTNEKLFF.

The chain employs TRBV28 and TRBJ1-5; 7 bases are shared with TRBD1. Germline trimming cut 6 bases from V and 5 bases from J; bases unmatched to any gene: 10. This CDR3 comprises 15 residues. CDR1 and CDR2 (germline): MDHEN, SYDVKM. Here the CDR3 reads CASRVQGNYDQPQHF. In nucleotides, the CDR3 is TGTGCCAGCAGAGTACAGGGGAATTACGATCAGCCCCAGCATTTT. Full variable domain (missing parts from reference TRBV28 and TRBJ1-5): DVKVTQSSRYLVKRTGEKVFLECVQDMDHENMFWYRQDPGLGLRLIYFSYDVKMKEKGDIPEGYSVSREKKERFSLILESASTNQTSMYLCASRVQGNYDQPQHFGDGTRLSIL.

This chain connects TRBV27 to TRBJ1-5; D gene unclear. V shed 0 bases and J shed 2 bases, with 8 bases lying between them. The CDR3 spans 15 residues. Per the germline V gene, CDR1 is MNHEY and CDR2 is SMNVEV (reference sequence). The CDR3 sequence: CASSLSVSGNQPQHF. For the CDR3, the DNA is TGTGCCAGCAGTTTATCCGTCAGTGGCAATCAGCCCCAGCATTTT.

This clone was picked up a small number of times. V is TRBV18 and J is TRBJ2-7, with 10 positions matching TRBD1. The CDR3 is made up of 16 amino acids. In germline, CDR1 is KGHSH, CDR2 LQKENI. V shed 2 bases, J shed 2 bases, and the junction held 6 bases outside the gene matches. The CDR3 region has the DNA TGTGCCAGCTCACCAGGAGCGACAGGGGGCACCTACGAGCAGTACTTC. It translates to CASSPGATGGTYEQYF.

The chain couples TRBV30 to TRBJ2-2; possibly TRBD1 for D (6 bases). Trimming left V 4 bases short and J 0 bases short, with 9 bases between. The CDR3 spans 14 residues. The germline CDR1 and CDR2 sequences are GTSNPN and SVGIG (reference sequence). This CDR3 is CAWTGVANTGELFF. As DNA, the CDR3 is TGTGCCTGGACAGGGGTTGCGAACACCGGGGAGCTGTTTTTT.

The rearrangement links TRBV28 to TRBJ2-5; 8 nucleotides match TRBD2. The CDR3 length is 16 residues. Looked up from germline, CDR1 is MDHEN and CDR2 is SYDVKM. The J segment lost 3 bases and the V segment lost 4 bases, leaving 10 bases of the junction unmatched. CDR3 coding DNA: TGTGCCAGCAGTTCCCGGGGGGGAGGGAGGGAAGAGACCCAGTACTTC. Amino acid sequence: CASSSRGGGREETQYF.

The CDR3 loop is CASSEAWGLGEQYF. In DNA, the CDR3 is TGTGCCAGCAGCGAGGCCTGGGGGCTTGGCGAGCAGTACTTC. V is TRBV9 and J is TRBJ2-7; D possibly corresponds to TRBD1 (6 bases). Deletions cut 3 bases from V and 6 bases from J, with 16 bases between. The CDR3 has 14 amino acids. Per germline, CDR1 SGDLS and CDR2 YYNGEE.

The chain carries TRBV2 and TRBJ1-5, with 8 bases lining up with TRBD1. This CDR3 region has 15 residues. Germline CDR1 reads SNHLY; CDR2 reads FYNNEI. J gave up 4 bases and V 3 bases, and 5 bases lay outside the gene matches. CDR3 sequence (DNA): TGTGCCAGCAGTGAGGGACAGGCGGGGAATCAGCCCCAGCATTTT. Translation gives CASSEGQAGNQPQHF.

The CDR3 region is CASSQGRGGTQYF. CDR3 nucleotides: TGCGCCAGCAGCCAAGGGCGGGGAGGAACCCAGTACTTC. This chain joins TRBV4-3 and TRBJ2-5, with D possibly TRBD2 on 6 matching bases. Trimming stripped 1 base from V and 8 bases from J, with 11 bases between. Germline V gene data show CDR1 as LGHNA and CDR2 as YSLEER. CDR3 length equals 13 residues.

V gene TRBV2 combines with J gene TRBJ1-1, with 9 bases matching TRBD1. V shed 4 bases, J shed 4 bases, and the junction held 4 bases outside the gene matches. The CDR3 runs to 14 residues. Germline CDR1 SNHLY, CDR2 FYNNEI. DNA of the CDR3: TGTGCCAGCAGTGTAGACAGGGGGGGCACTGAAGCTTTCTTT. Translated: CASSVDRGGTEAFF.

The chain combines TRBV2 with TRBJ1-5; 8 bases match TRBD1. Per germline, CDR1 SNHLY and CDR2 FYNNEI. The CDR3 is 14 amino acids. With V trimmed by 2 bases and J by 3 bases, 0 bases remained unmatched. The chain's CDR3 is CASSEQGANQPQHF. The CDR3 DNA sequence: TGTGCCAGCAGTGAACAGGGGGCCAATCAGCCCCAGCATTTT.

The chain joins TRBV15 to TRBJ2-7, with TRBD1 matching over 8 bases. J was trimmed by 0 bases and V by 0 bases; bases with no gene match: 7. Germline loops: CDR1 LNHNV, CDR2 YYDKDF (reference sequence). The length of the CDR3 is 17 residues. CDR3 sequence: CATSREVGTGSSYEQYF. In nucleotides, the CDR3 is TGTGCCACCAGCAGAGAGGTCGGGACAGGAAGCTCCTACGAGCAGTACTTC.

Only one count was recorded for this clone. The V gene is TRBV5-4, the J gene TRBJ2-7, with TRBD1 identical over 10 bases. CDR1 is SGHNT, CDR2 YYREEE, per germline (reference sequence). The trim removed 0 bases at V and 6 bases at J, leaving 9 bases unmatched. The CDR3 runs 16 residues. CDR3 DNA sequence: TGTGCCAGCAGCTTGGCCTTCGGGACAGGGGCGAGCGAGCAGTACTTC. Amino acid sequence: CASSLAFGTGASEQYF.

This chain links TRBV5-5 with TRBJ2-2; tentative D call: TRBD1 (5 bases). Germline V gives CDR1 SGHKS, CDR2 YYEKEE (reference sequence). The CDR3 totals 16 residues. Trimming stripped 6 bases from V and 0 bases from J, with 15 bases between. CDR3 sequence (DNA): TGTGCCAGCATCCGTCAAAGGACACCGAACACCGGGGAGCTGTTTTTT. Encoded protein: CASIRQRTPNTGELFF.

The genes are TRBV6-1 and TRBJ1-4, with D maybe TRBD1 (6 bases). The V gene's germline CDR1 is MNHNS and CDR2 SASEGT. V lost 6 bases to trimming and J lost 0 bases, with 11 bases between them. The CDR3 length is 15 residues. Here the CDR3 DNA reads TGTGCCAGCAGGGGATACAGGGCAACTAATGAAAAACTGTTTTTT. Residues: CASRGYRATNEKLFF.

This sequence joins TRBV16 and TRBJ1-5, with D possibly being TRBD1 (5 bases). Trimming pared 0 bases from V and 2 bases from J, leaving 5 bases between. Germline CDR1 reads KGHSY; CDR2 reads FQNENV. This CDR3 region has 14 residues. CDR3 coding DNA: TGTGCCAGCAGCCAATCAGGGGGCAATCAGCCCCAGCATTTT. Amino acid sequence: CASSQSGGNQPQHF. Together with reference TRBV16 and TRBJ1-5, the CDR3 gives the full variable domain: GEEVAQTPKHLVRGEGQKAKLYCAPIKGHSYVFWYQQVLKNEFKFLISFQNENVFDETGMPKERFSAKCLPNSPCSLEIQATKLEDSAVYFCASSQSGGNQPQHFGDGTRLSIL.

The chain links TRBV10-3 to TRBJ1-3; D may be TRBD1 (6 bases). The CDR3 length is 15 residues. The germline CDR1 and CDR2 sequences are ENHRY and SYGVKD. Trimming left V 4 bases short and J 4 bases short, with 14 bases between. The CDR3 DNA is TGTGCCATCAGTGTAAGGGCAGGGGCCGGAAACACCATATATTTT. It codes for CAISVRAGAGNTIYF.

The rearrangement uses TRBV5-1 and TRBJ2-5; TRBD2 aligns across 16 bases. Germline V gives CDR1 SGHRS, CDR2 YFSETQ. The ends lost 4 bases at V and 4 bases at J; junction bases unmatched: 7. This CDR3 spans 17 amino acids. This CDR3 reads CASSLLGLAGGPETQYF. The CDR3, as DNA: TGCGCCAGCAGCCTTTTGGGACTAGCGGGGGGGCCAGAGACCCAGTACTTC.

The table lists this clone with a count of one. V is TRBV7-2 and J is TRBJ2-7; TRBD2 matches 7 bases. This CDR3 spans 15 amino acids. Losses at the gene ends were 3 bases for V and 0 bases for J; bases not matched to a gene: 5. CDR1 is SGHTA, CDR2 FQGNSA, per germline. As DNA, the CDR3 is TGTGCCAGCAGCTTCCCCGGGACTACCTCCTACGAGCAGTACTTC. Protein: CASSFPGTTSYEQYF.